This is a list of T cell receptor beta chains from one sample in a study of shared clonotypes between healthy human individuals. Here immunoSEQ multiplex PCR was the method, and the copy in TCRdb shows in-frame clones only, minus some. Found here are about 2 million clones, over 85% of them singletons; the top ten hold 0.13%. Input material: naive CD4+ T cells sorted from blood. The receptors here all came from a man aged 18 to 29 in good health. Each CDR3 is given with its conserved first and last residue. A D gene is named only where the DNA matches it firmly. A row's size may be missing; if present it is once, few, many or a size class.

v_call	d_call	j_call	clone_size	cdr3_nt	cdr3_aa
TRBV19	-	TRBJ2-3	-	TGTGCCAGTAGTATTTTTCGCGGGACTAGCACAGATACGCAGTATTTT	CASSIFRGTSTDTQYF
TRBV4-1	TRBD2	TRBJ2-5	-	TGCGCCAGCAGCCAAGAGAGGACTAGCGGGGCTCAGGAGACCCAGTACTTC	CASSQERTSGAQETQYF
TRBV5-1	-	TRBJ2-2	-	TGCGCCAGCAGCTTTGACGGCATGAACACCGGGGAGCTGTTTTTT	CASSFDGMNTGELFF
TRBV2	-	TRBJ2-2	-	TGTGCCAGCAGTCCGACTGGAGAGAACACCGGGGAGCTGTTTTTT	CASSPTGENTGELFF
TRBV7-2	TRBD1	TRBJ1-2	few	TGTGCCAGCAGTCCTGGACAGGGCGGTTCGGGTGGCTACACCTTC	CASSPGQGGSGGYTF
TRBV15	TRBD1	TRBJ2-3	-	TGTGCCACCAGCAGAGACAGGGGGAGCACAGATACGCAGTATTTT	CATSRDRGSTDTQYF
TRBV30	TRBD2	TRBJ2-1	-	TGTGCCTGGACAGCGGGAGTCTACAATGAGCAGTTCTTC	CAWTAGVYNEQFF
TRBV20-1	-	TRBJ1-1	-	TGCAGTGCCCGAAGGTCGTCCGAAGCTTTCTTT	CSARRSSEAFF
TRBV10-2	TRBD2	TRBJ2-5	-	TGCGCCAGCAGTGACCCCGGGGGGAGCCGTGAGACCCAGTACTTC	CASSDPGGSRETQYF
TRBV5-6	-	TRBJ1-5	-	TGTGCCAGCAGCCTACAGGGTAATCAGCCCCAGCATTTT	CASSLQGNQPQHF
TRBV6-5	-	TRBJ2-5	-	TGTGCCAGCACCCGAGGCCCCCAAGAGACCCAGTACTTC	CASTRGPQETQYF
TRBV1	-	TRBJ1-3	-	TGCACCAGCAGCCAAGATCATACGGGCAGCCCTTGGAACACCATATATTTT	CTSSQDHTGSPWNTIYF
TRBV18	TRBD1	TRBJ2-7	-	TGTGCCAGCTCTGTGGGACAGGGTAACGAGCAGTACTTC	CASSVGQGNEQYF
TRBV15	-	TRBJ2-5	once	TGTGCCACCAGCGGGGTGGAAGAGACCCAGTACTTC	CATSGVEETQYF
TRBV5-1	TRBD2	TRBJ2-5	-	TGCGCCAGCAGCCCCGGACTAGTTCGGGAGACCCAGTACTTC	CASSPGLVRETQYF
TRBV28	-	TRBJ1-2	-	TGTGCCAGCAGCCGCGGACAGTACTATGGCTACACCTTC	CASSRGQYYGYTF
TRBV6-1	-	TRBJ1-3	-	TGTGCCAGCGGTTCAGAAGTCTCTGGAAACACCATATATTTT	CASGSEVSGNTIYF
TRBV5-1	-	TRBJ2-2	-	TGCGCCAGCAGCTTGGTGGTTTTGGGGGTGAACACCGGGGAGCTGTTTTTT	CASSLVVLGVNTGELFF
TRBV5-6	-	TRBJ1-1	-	TGTGCCAGCAGCTTGGCCAGGCAGGGAGGCACTGAAGCTTTCTTT	CASSLARQGGTEAFF